This T cell receptor beta chain was captured by sequencing in a study of blood T cells in healthy people across ages. Russia was home to the donors, healthy Caucasian individuals aged roughly 6 to 90. The J segment lost 9 bases and the V segment lost 0 bases, leaving 11 bases of the junction unmatched. Germline lookup yields CDR1 MNHEY and CDR2 SVGEGT. The length of the CDR3 is 16 residues. Points from the study as a whole: As age increased, TCR beta diversity per million T cells fell in a roughly linear fashion. Naive T cell percentage strongly correlated with TCR beta diversity.

Alongside a J-beta primer mix, a sample-barcoded 5' primer served in a second PCR lasting roughly 7 to 11 cycles. Each sample provided no less than 2.5 million CDR3-containing paired-end reads. From the 5' RACE reads, TCRdb called clonotypes with MiXCR, one entry per CDR3 protein. The repertoire holds around 900,000 distinct CDR3 sequences, with roughly 51% as singletons. As to this clonotype: As yet, its antigen is unknown.

J is TRBJ2-1 and V is TRBV6-2 or TRBV6-3, with 7 bases identical to TRBD2. The material sequenced was blood. This clonotype originated in a woman between 55 and 75 years old in good health. The CDR3: CASSYSSLAGAREQFF. CDR3 nucleotides: TGTGCCAGCAGTTACTCGAGTTTGGCGGGAGCCCGTGAGCAGTTCTTC.